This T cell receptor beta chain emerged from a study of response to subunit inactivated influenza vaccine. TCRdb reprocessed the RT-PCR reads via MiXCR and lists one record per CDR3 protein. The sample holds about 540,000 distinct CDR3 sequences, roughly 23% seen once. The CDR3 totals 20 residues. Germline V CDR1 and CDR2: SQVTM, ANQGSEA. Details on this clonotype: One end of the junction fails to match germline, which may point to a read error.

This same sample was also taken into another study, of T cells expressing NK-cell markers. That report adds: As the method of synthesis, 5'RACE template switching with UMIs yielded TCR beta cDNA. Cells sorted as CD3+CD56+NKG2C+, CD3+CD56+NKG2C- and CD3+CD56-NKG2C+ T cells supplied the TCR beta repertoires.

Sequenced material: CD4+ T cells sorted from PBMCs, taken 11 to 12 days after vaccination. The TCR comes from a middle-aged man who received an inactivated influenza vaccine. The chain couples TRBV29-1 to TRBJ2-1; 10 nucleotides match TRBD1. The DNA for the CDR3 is TGCAGCGTTGACGAACGATCCCGGACAGGGGGATCCAGCTCCTACAATGAGCAGTCCTTC. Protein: CSVDERSRTGGSSSYNEQSF.